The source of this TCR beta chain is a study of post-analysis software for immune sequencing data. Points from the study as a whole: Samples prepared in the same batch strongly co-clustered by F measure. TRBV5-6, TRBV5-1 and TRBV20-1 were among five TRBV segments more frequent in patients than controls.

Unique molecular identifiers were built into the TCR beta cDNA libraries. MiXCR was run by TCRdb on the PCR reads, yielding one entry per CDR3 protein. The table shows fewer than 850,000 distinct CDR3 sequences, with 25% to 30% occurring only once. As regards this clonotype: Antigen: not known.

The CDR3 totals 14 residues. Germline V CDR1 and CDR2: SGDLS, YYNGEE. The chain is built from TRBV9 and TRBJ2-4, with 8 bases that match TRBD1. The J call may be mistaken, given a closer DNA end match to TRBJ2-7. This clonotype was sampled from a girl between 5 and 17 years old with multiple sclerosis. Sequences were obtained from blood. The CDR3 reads CASSGRTGLSEQYF. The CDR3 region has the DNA TGTGCCAGCAGCGGACGGACAGGGCTAAGCGAGCAGTACTTC.